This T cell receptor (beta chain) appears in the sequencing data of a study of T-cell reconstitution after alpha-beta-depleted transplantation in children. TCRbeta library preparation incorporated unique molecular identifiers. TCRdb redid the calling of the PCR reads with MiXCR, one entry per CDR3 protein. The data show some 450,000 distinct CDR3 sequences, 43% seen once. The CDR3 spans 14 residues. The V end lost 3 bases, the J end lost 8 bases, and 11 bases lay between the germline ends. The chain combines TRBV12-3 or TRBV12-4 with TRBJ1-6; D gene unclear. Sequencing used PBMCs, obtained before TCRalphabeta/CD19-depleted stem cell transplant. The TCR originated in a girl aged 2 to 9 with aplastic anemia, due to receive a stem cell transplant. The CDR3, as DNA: TGTGCCAGCAGTTTTAGCGACGGGCATTCACCCCTCCACTTT. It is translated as CASSFSDGHSPLHF.